The 17 T cell receptor beta chains presented below share a single source sample, sequenced in a study of blood T cell repertoires in COVID-19. Here immunoSEQ multiplex PCR was the method, and the copy in TCRdb shows in-frame clones only, minus some. The sample includes about 480,000 clones, approximately 88% seen only once; the top ten take roughly an eighth. Material: peripheral blood. The receptors were sampled from a woman in her 50s with COVID-19, enrolled during active disease.

The V and J genes are TRBV5-6 and TRBJ2-2; 8 bases agree with TRBD1. Germline V CDR1 and CDR2: SGHDT, YYEEEE. This CDR3 comprises 13 residues. V gave up 5 bases and J gave up 6 bases; unmatched junction bases: 3. The CDR3, as DNA: TGTGCCAGCAGATCAGGGGGCCCCGGGGAGCTGTTTTTT. Amino acids: CASRSGGPGELFF.

The chain combines TRBV16 with TRBJ2-2; D is possibly TRBD2 (7 bases). Per the germline V gene, CDR1 is KGHSY and CDR2 is FQNENV. Between the trimmed V and J ends, which lost 3 bases and 3 bases, there was a span of 11 bases. The CDR3 is 15 amino acids. CDR3 residues: CASSHTGGHTGELFF. CDR3 bases: TGTGCCAGCAGCCATACGGGGGGCCACACCGGGGAGCTGTTTTTT.

The genes are TRBV5-6 and TRBJ1-1; no reliable D call. The CDR3 has 15 amino acids. Trimming stripped 4 bases from V and 4 bases from J, with 17 bases between. Germline CDR1 SGHDT, CDR2 YYEEEE. Written as DNA, the CDR3 is TGTGCCAGCAGCAAGAGGCCTACCGGAGGCACTGAAGCTTTCTTT. As protein: CASSKRPTGGTEAFF.

This clone was seen only a few times. The chain has TRBV5-6 and TRBJ2-7; TRBD1 might be the D (5 bases). The ends were cut back, 0 bases at V and 5 bases at J, with 9 bases in the middle. This CDR3 has 13 residues. Germline assignment: CDR1 SGHDT and CDR2 YYEEEE. CDR3 DNA sequence: TGTGCCAGCAGCTTGGCAGGGTTCCACGAGCAGTACTTC. As protein: CASSLAGFHEQYF.

The V and J genes are TRBV5-8 and TRBJ2-1; D not certain. This CDR3 has 15 residues. With 1 base removed from V and 4 bases from J, the gap between germline ends came to 12 bases. Germline-derived CDR1 and CDR2 are SGHTS and YDEGEE. The CDR3 region has the DNA TGTGCCAGCAGCTTGTTAGTCTCTTTATACAATGAGCAGTTCTTC. Translated, it gives CASSLLVSLYNEQFF.

The chain combines TRBV30 with TRBJ2-7, with D perhaps TRBD2 (5 bases). The CDR3 totals 12 residues. Germline CDR1 and CDR2: GTSNPN and SVGIG (reference sequence). The ends were cut back, 2 bases at V and 7 bases at J, with 12 bases in the middle. Written as DNA, the CDR3 is TGTGCCTGGAGTAGAGGGCCGGGGGAGCAGTACTTC. Amino acid sequence: CAWSRGPGEQYF. The full variable domain, in which reference TRBV30 and TRBJ2-7 provide the parts outside the CDR3, is SQTIHQWPATLVQPVGSPLSLECTVEGTSNPNLYWYRQAAGRGLQLLFYSVGIGQISSEVPQNLSASRPQDRQFILSSKKLLLSDSGFYLCAWSRGPGEQYFGPGTRLTVT.

The chain combines TRBV7-9 with TRBJ1-4, with D perhaps TRBD1 (5 bases). CDR1 SEHNR and CDR2 FQNEAQ come from the germline V gene (reference sequence). Between the trimmed V and J ends, which lost 1 base and 3 bases, there was a span of 9 bases. This CDR3 is built from 15 residues. CDR3 nucleotide sequence: TGTGCCAGCAGCTTAGTTCCGGGGGCTAATGAAAAACTGTTTTTT. Its translation: CASSLVPGANEKLFF.

The chain employs TRBV5-1 and TRBJ1-6; D is possibly TRBD1 (5 bases). V lost 0 bases, J lost 9 bases, and 22 bases lay in between. The V gene's germline CDR1 is SGHRS and CDR2 YFSETQ. The CDR3 length is 18 residues. The CDR3 DNA sequence: TGCGCCAGCAGCTTGGGCCCCCGAGCGGGGGTCCGCGGTTCACCCCTCCACTTT. Protein sequence: CASSLGPRAGVRGSPLHF.

The CDR3 region has the DNA TGTGCCAGCAGTTACCAGGGGCGGCAGGAAGCTTTCTTT. Translation gives CASSYQGRQEAFF. The chain carries TRBV6-5 and TRBJ1-1; D may be TRBD1 (6 bases). Trimming removed 2 bases at V and 8 bases at J, with 12 bases between. CDR1 and CDR2 from the germline V gene are MNHEY and SVGAGI. The CDR3 is 13 amino acids.

This clone has more than one count but fewer than ten. This chain connects TRBV3-1 (or the pseudogene TRBV3-2) to TRBJ1-5; D unclear. CDR1 is LGHDT and CDR2 is YNNKEL in the germline V gene (reference sequence). The CDR3 sequence is 14 residues long. V was trimmed by 0 bases and J by 3 bases, leaving 6 bases between them. In nucleotides, the CDR3 is TGTGCCAGCAGCCAAGACTGGCACAATCAGCCCCAGCATTTT. This codes for CASSQDWHNQPQHF.

The V gene is TRBV6-6, the J gene TRBJ2-7, with D unclear. V was cut by 2 bases and J by 0 bases, with 11 bases left in between. Germline V gene data show CDR1 as MNHNY and CDR2 as SVGAGI (reference sequence). The CDR3 consists of 15 residues. The CDR3 is CASSYLTGSSYEQYF. The CDR3 nucleotides are TGTGCCAGCAGTTACCTCACGGGTAGCTCCTACGAGCAGTACTTC.

The CDR3 region has the DNA TGTGCTAGTGGGACTCACCTCACAAGTGACTATGGCTACACCTTC. Its translation is CASGTHLTSDYGYTF. The genes are TRBV12-5 and TRBJ1-2; D gene uncertain. This CDR3 is 15 amino acids long. Germline-derived CDR1 and CDR2 are LGHNT and FRNRAP. With 6 bases removed from V and 3 bases from J, the gap between germline ends came to 17 bases.

V is TRBV5-1 and J is TRBJ2-3; TRBD2 agrees at 15 bases. This CDR3 region has 17 residues. With 4 bases clipped from V and 4 bases from J, the junction kept 7 bases outside the gene matches. CDR1 is SGHRS, CDR2 YFSETQ, per germline. The CDR3 coding sequence is TGCGCCAGCAGCGAGGGACTAGCGGGGGGCCTCGCAGATACGCAGTATTTT. Residues: CASSEGLAGGLADTQYF.

CDR3 sequence: CASSRPTPSGAYEQYF. The CDR3 nucleotides are TGTGCCAGCAGCCGGCCGACTCCTAGCGGGGCCTACGAGCAGTACTTC. This chain joins TRBV5-5 and TRBJ2-7; 9 bases are a match to TRBD2. CDR3 length: 16 residues. With V trimmed by 4 bases and J by 2 bases, 10 bases remained unmatched. Looked up from germline, CDR1 is SGHKS and CDR2 is YYEKEE (reference sequence).

The chain is built from TRBV7-9 and TRBJ2-5; D is undetermined. Trimming took 4 bases from V and 8 from J, leaving 11 bases between them. CDR3 length: 12 residues. Per germline, CDR1 SEHNR and CDR2 FQNEAQ (reference sequence). The CDR3 DNA sequence: TGTGCCAGCAGCTCCAGGTACAATACCCAGTACTTC. It encodes CASSSRYNTQYF.

In its sample, this clone was seen once. The CDR3 reads CASSSGTDPRTMGYTF. The CDR3 bases are TGCGCCAGCAGCTCCGGGACGGACCCTAGGACTATGGGGTACACCTTC. V usage is TRBV5-1 and J usage is TRBJ1-2; D may be TRBD1 (5 bases). Germline V gene lookup returns CDR1 SGHRS and CDR2 YFSETQ. Trimming removed 3 bases from V and 11 bases from J, with 26 bases in between. The CDR3 runs 16 residues.

J is TRBJ1-2 and V is TRBV5-6, with D perhaps matching TRBD1 (5 bases). There are 14 residues in the CDR3. Trimming stripped 4 bases from V and 4 bases from J, with 14 bases between. Germline V gives CDR1 SGHDT, CDR2 YYEEEE. Here the CDR3 DNA reads TGTGCCAGCAGCACCCCGGGACTGGGCTATGGCTACACCTTC. It yields the protein CASSTPGLGYGYTF.